This TCR beta chain was captured in a study of T cell responses to AZD1222 COVID-19 vaccine. Study results and caveats: Females outnumbered males among donors, who were mostly white British; clonal diversity was possibly underestimated. A rise in Spike-specific TCR breadth and depth followed two AZD1222 doses.

Clones were sequenced by immunoSEQ multiplex PCR, and TCRdb holds only the in-frame ones, with some missing. The sample has approximately 80,000 clones; 85% to 90% are singletons. About this clone: As yet, its antigen is unknown.

This CDR3 contains 13 residues. The germline CDR1 and CDR2 sequences are MDHEN and SYDVKM. V shed 11 bases, J shed 6 bases, and the junction held 9 bases outside the gene matches. The material was peripheral blood, obtained on day 0 of AZD1222 vaccination. This chain joins TRBV28 and TRBJ1-5, with 8 bases identical to TRBD1. The origin of this receptor is an adult in good health. CDR3 sequence: CAVQGDLFQPQHF. The CDR3 DNA follows: TGTGCCGTACAGGGGGACCTCTTTCAGCCCCAGCATTTT.